A selection of T cell receptor beta chains follows, all from one sample in a study of blood T cell repertoires in COVID-19. This table comes from immunoSEQ multiplex PCR, and its TCRdb copy is limited to in-frame clones, with some not included. This table has hundreds of thousands of clones, roughly 86% appearing once. The sample consisted of PBMCs or T cells enriched from blood (not recorded which). The origin of the receptors is a woman in her forties or fifties who had recovered from COVID-19. The CDR3 runs from the conserved cysteine through the conserved F or W. Each record gives: clone size, J gene, V gene, D gene, CDR3 protein, CDR3 DNA. The D gene is left open where the match is weak. Clone size is given for some rows only: seen once, a few or many times, or a class if the clone is expanded.

size: NA
J: TRBJ2-5
V: TRBV18
D: TRBD2
CDR3: CASSPRGVQETQYF
DNA: TGTGCCAGCTCACCCCGGGGGGTACAAGAGACCCAGTACTTC

size: few
J: TRBJ2-1
V: TRBV24-1
D: NA
CDR3: CATSDPAGSNEQFF
DNA: TGTGCCACCAGTGATCCGGCGGGCTCTAATGAGCAGTTCTTC

size: NA
J: TRBJ1-4
V: TRBV16
D: TRBD1
CDR3: CASSQSYRGTNEKLFF
DNA: TGTGCCAGCAGCCAATCATACAGGGGGACTAATGAAAAACTGTTTTTT

size: few
J: TRBJ1-1
V: TRBV19
D: NA
CDR3: CASSVRNTEAFF
DNA: TGTGCCAGTAGTGTGAGGAACACTGAAGCTTTCTTT

size: NA
J: TRBJ1-4
V: TRBV30
D: NA
CDR3: CAWRAPTNEKLFF
DNA: TGTGCCTGGAGGGCCCCCACTAATGAAAAACTGTTTTTT

size: NA
J: TRBJ1-1
V: TRBV10-1
D: TRBD1
CDR3: CASSVPRDRGTEAFF
DNA: TGCGCCAGCAGTGTCCCCCGGGACAGAGGGACTGAAGCTTTCTTT

size: NA
J: TRBJ2-6
V: TRBV5-6
D: TRBD1
CDR3: CASSLGATGLSGANVLTF
DNA: TGTGCCAGCAGCTTGGGTGCGACAGGGCTCTCTGGGGCCAACGTCCTGACTTTC

size: NA
J: TRBJ1-2
V: TRBV29-1
D: NA
CDR3: CSVEDSTGHGYTF
DNA: TGCAGCGTTGAAGATTCAACAGGCCATGGCTACACCTTC

size: NA
J: TRBJ1-2
V: TRBV29-1
D: TRBD1
CDR3: CSVDATRADRGYGYTF
DNA: TGCAGCGTTGACGCCACTCGAGCAGACAGGGGCTATGGCTACACCTTC

size: NA
J: TRBJ1-2
V: TRBV29-1
D: NA
CDR3: CSAERLGANYGYTF
DNA: TGCAGCGCCGAAAGACTGGGGGCCAACTATGGCTACACCTTC

size: NA
J: TRBJ2-7
V: TRBV7-9
D: NA
CDR3: CASSWTAGPSYEQYF
DNA: TGTGCCAGCAGCTGGACGGCGGGTCCTTCCTACGAGCAGTACTTC

size: NA
J: TRBJ2-1
V: TRBV19
D: NA
CDR3: CASSIDLEDEQFF
DNA: TGTGCCAGTAGTATCGACCTGGAGGATGAGCAGTTCTTC

size: NA
J: TRBJ2-5
V: TRBV7-6
D: NA
CDR3: CASSQNSRVGQETQYF
DNA: TGTGCCAGCAGCCAAAACAGCAGGGTTGGTCAAGAGACCCAGTACTTC

size: NA
J: TRBJ1-3
V: TRBV19
D: TRBD1
CDR3: CASSILHGTVGNTIYF
DNA: TGTGCCAGTAGTATCCTCCACGGGACAGTCGGAAACACCATATATTTT

size: NA
J: TRBJ1-6
V: TRBV27
D: NA
CDR3: CASSLRGNSYNSPLHF
DNA: TGTGCCAGCAGTTTAAGGGGGAACTCCTATAATTCACCCCTCCACTTT

size: NA
J: TRBJ1-5
V: TRBV5-1
D: TRBD1
CDR3: CASSLGQGFDQPQHF
DNA: TGCGCCAGCAGCTTGGGACAGGGATTTGATCAGCCCCAGCATTTT

size: NA
J: TRBJ1-5
V: TRBV18
D: TRBD1
CDR3: CASSPVAGGISNQPQHF
DNA: TGTGCCAGCTCACCAGTGGCAGGGGGAATTAGCAATCAGCCCCAGCATTTT

size: NA
J: TRBJ2-1
V: TRBV3-1/TRBV3-2
D: NA
CDR3: CASSRVRNEQFF
DNA: TGTGCCAGCAGCCGGGTGAGGAATGAGCAGTTCTTC

size: NA
J: TRBJ2-2
V: TRBV27
D: NA
CDR3: CASRGAQWNTGELFF
DNA: TGTGCCAGCAGGGGGGCACAGTGGAACACCGGGGAGCTGTTTTTT

size: NA
J: TRBJ2-5
V: TRBV4-3
D: TRBD2
CDR3: CASSQGASGGALETQYF
DNA: TGCGCCAGCAGCCAAGGGGCTAGCGGGGGGGCACTAGAGACCCAGTACTTC

size: NA
J: TRBJ1-1
V: TRBV3-1/TRBV3-2
D: NA
CDR3: CASSHTAGYTEAFF
DNA: TGTGCCAGCAGCCATACGGCCGGGTACACTGAAGCTTTCTTT

size: NA
J: TRBJ2-2
V: TRBV10-3
D: TRBD1
CDR3: CAIKTGQGNTGELFF
DNA: TGTGCCATCAAAACGGGACAGGGGAACACCGGGGAGCTGTTTTTT

size: NA
J: TRBJ1-5
V: TRBV11-2
D: NA
CDR3: CASSFDSYNQPQHF
DNA: TGTGCCAGCAGCTTTGACAGCTACAATCAGCCCCAGCATTTT

size: NA
J: TRBJ1-4
V: TRBV24-1
D: TRBD1
CDR3: CATSDGRTGGNEKLFF
DNA: TGTGCCACCAGTGATGGCCGGACAGGGGGGAATGAAAAACTGTTTTTT

size: NA
J: TRBJ1-2
V: TRBV4-3
D: TRBD1
CDR3: CASSQAGTGVGYTF
DNA: TGCGCCAGCAGCCAAGCTGGGACAGGGGTCGGCTACACCTTC

size: NA
J: TRBJ1-5
V: TRBV19
D: TRBD1
CDR3: CASSILGQGAGQPQHF
DNA: TGTGCCAGTAGTATTCTGGGACAGGGGGCAGGGCAGCCCCAGCATTTT

size: NA
J: TRBJ1-2
V: TRBV7-2
D: NA
CDR3: CASSLGGGGSGYTF
DNA: TGTGCCAGCAGCTTAGGAGGGGGGGGAAGTGGCTACACCTTC

size: NA
J: TRBJ1-6
V: TRBV28
D: NA
CDR3: CASRATRDFYNSPLHF
DNA: TGTGCCAGCAGGGCCACCCGGGACTTTTATAATTCACCCCTCCACTTT

size: NA
J: TRBJ1-1
V: TRBV18
D: TRBD1
CDR3: CASSPDRGQTEAFF
DNA: TGTGCCAGCTCACCCGACAGGGGGCAAACTGAAGCTTTCTTT

size: NA
J: TRBJ2-5
V: TRBV9
D: NA
CDR3: CASSPGPEAQYF
DNA: TGTGCCAGCAGCCCTGGTCCGGAGGCCCAGTACTTC

size: NA
J: TRBJ1-5
V: TRBV5-1
D: NA
CDR3: CASSLTGQLNQPQHF
DNA: TGCGCCAGCAGCTTGACCGGACAGCTCAATCAGCCCCAGCATTTT

size: NA
J: TRBJ1-4
V: TRBV4-3
D: TRBD1
CDR3: CASSQEEGTGIEKLFF
DNA: TGCGCCAGCAGCCAAGAAGAGGGGACAGGTATAGAAAAACTGTTTTTT

size: NA
J: TRBJ2-7
V: TRBV13
D: TRBD2
CDR3: CASSLGLGGRPLEQYF
DNA: TGTGCCAGCAGCTTAGGCCTGGGAGGGCGGCCTCTCGAGCAGTACTTC

size: NA
J: TRBJ1-6
V: TRBV27
D: NA
CDR3: CASSLSRSNSPLHF
DNA: TGTGCCAGCAGTTTAAGTCGGTCAAATTCACCCCTCCACTTT

size: NA
J: TRBJ1-5
V: TRBV19
D: NA
CDR3: CASSIATGRQPQHF
DNA: TGTGCCAGTAGTATAGCGACAGGTCGGCAGCCCCAGCATTTT

size: NA
J: TRBJ2-1
V: TRBV28
D: NA
CDR3: CASRKLYNEQFF
DNA: TGTGCCAGCAGAAAACTCTACAATGAGCAGTTCTTC

size: NA
J: TRBJ1-2
V: TRBV7-9
D: NA
CDR3: CASSFPGQEYGYTF
DNA: TGTGCCAGCAGCTTCCCAGGGCAGGAGTATGGCTACACCTTC

size: NA
J: TRBJ2-7
V: TRBV4-2
D: TRBD1
CDR3: CASSQDGRGIYEQYF
DNA: TGTGCCAGCAGCCAAGATGGCAGGGGGATCTACGAGCAGTACTTC

size: NA
J: TRBJ2-5
V: TRBV5-1
D: TRBD2
CDR3: CASRGLAGGETQYF
DNA: TGCGCCAGCAGAGGGCTAGCGGGTGGTGAGACCCAGTACTTC

size: NA
J: TRBJ2-1
V: TRBV7-2
D: TRBD2
CDR3: CASSLGLAEEQFF
DNA: TGTGCCAGCAGCTTAGGTCTAGCGGAAGAGCAGTTCTTC

size: NA
J: TRBJ1-5
V: TRBV11-2
D: NA
CDR3: CASSLAGSGQPQHF
DNA: TGTGCCAGCAGCTTAGCAGGGTCTGGTCAGCCCCAGCATTTT

size: NA
J: TRBJ2-2
V: TRBV10-3
D: TRBD2
CDR3: CAISELGTSGRAHTGELFF
DNA: TGTGCCATCAGTGAGTTGGGGACTAGCGGGAGGGCCCACACCGGGGAGCTGTTTTTT

size: NA
J: TRBJ2-1
V: TRBV5-8
D: TRBD1
CDR3: CASSPTTGGGEQFF
DNA: TGTGCCAGCAGCCCGACTACAGGGGGTGGCGAGCAGTTCTTC

size: NA
J: TRBJ1-2
V: TRBV10-2
D: TRBD1
CDR3: CASSTTPGGLRGYTF
DNA: TGCGCCAGCAGTACCACCCCAGGGGGGCTGAGGGGCTACACCTTC

size: NA
J: TRBJ1-1
V: TRBV4-3
D: TRBD1
CDR3: CASSQQTGTGEEAFF
DNA: TGCGCCAGCAGCCAACAGACCGGGACAGGGGAAGAGGCTTTCTTT

size: NA
J: TRBJ2-3
V: TRBV7-2
D: NA
CDR3: CASRITSTDTQYF
DNA: TGTGCCAGCAGGATAACTAGCACAGATACGCAGTATTTT

size: NA
J: TRBJ2-1
V: TRBV6-8
D: TRBD2
CDR3: CASRPAGGPYNEQFF
DNA: TGTGCCAGCAGGCCAGCGGGGGGGCCCTACAATGAGCAGTTCTTC

size: NA
J: TRBJ2-5
V: TRBV29-1
D: NA
CDR3: CSVDDRFGDETQYF
DNA: TGCAGCGTTGATGACCGATTCGGAGACGAGACCCAGTACTTC

size: NA
J: TRBJ2-2
V: TRBV2
D: NA
CDR3: CASRATLPGDTGELFF
DNA: TGTGCCAGCAGAGCCACATTGCCGGGGGACACCGGGGAGCTGTTTTTT

size: NA
J: TRBJ2-2
V: TRBV30
D: NA
CDR3: CAWGGATGELFF
DNA: TGTGCCTGGGGAGGGGCCACCGGGGAGCTGTTTTTT